The present T cell receptor beta chain was sequenced within a study of cytomegalovirus exposure and HLA in healthy donors (dated by TCRdb to 2016 to 2017). Describing the broader study: An earlier analysis of fewer than 750 of the donors reported around 280 Gb of sequence data and around 100 million unique TCR beta sequences obtained from some 200 million T cells. A later analysis re-analyzed previously published TCR beta repertoires from hundreds of donors and added high-resolution HLA genotyping to study TCR occurrence patterns. The study combined high-throughput TCR immunosequencing, statistical association of individual TCRs with disease status, and machine learning to predict cytomegalovirus infection status. Typing coverage differed by locus: A, B, C, DRB1 and DQB1 were typed in roughly 620-640 donors, DQA1 in 500 to 550, DPA1 in over 600, and DPB1 in approximately 450. Among the roughly 380 genotyped donors, approximately 82% belonged to the genetic ancestry cluster associated with self-reported Caucasian donors. Along with the roughly 670-subject first cohort, a separate validation cohort of 120 different subjects was used. Because of strong linkage in the cohort, roughly five DR-DQ haplotypes were treated as single units for association and clustering. A later genetic analysis used genome-wide SNP genotypes for about three fifths of the 666 donors, treating that subset as a discovery cohort. The study aimed to test whether cataloging public T cell receptors could reveal signatures of past pathogen exposure. Donor age, sex, ethnicity and CMV serostatus were collected together with the repertoire data. Across around 400 genotyped donors of the cohort, an average of about 240,000 unique TCR beta nucleotide sequences per donor were sequenced, and roughly 20% of those sequences were non-productive. To decide whether each TCR beta V gene segment behaved as functional or pseudogenic, an earlier analysis of some 600 of the donors relied on high-throughput TCR beta sequencing. The study profiled the T cell repertoires of more than 500 subjects by immunosequencing and related them to cytomegalovirus serostatus. Rather than using new phenotypic data, the later analysis identified candidate immune exposures from TCR beta sequences and from how often those sequences occurred across donors. All discovery cohort repertoires had been generated using a single sequencing platform. HLA typing covered class I and class II loci at four-digit resolution. About 280 gigabases of sequencing data and approximately 92 million unique TCR sequences made up an early release that covered 500 to 650 HLA-typed donors. General findings and caveats noted by the study authors: At a false discovery rate of 0.05, a later analysis linked around 17,000 TCR beta sequences to specific HLA alleles. When HLA alleles, especially DR and DQ, strongly co-occurred, attributing TCR associations to individual alleles was difficult. An earlier analysis of around 500 of the donors showed that most TCR beta V segments appeared in productive rearrangements either about 87% or about 30% of the time, which broadly matched IMGT annotations. A later analysis found that most CMV-associated TCR beta chains appeared HLA-restricted, with HLA associations seemingly driven largely by CMV exposure. According to a later analysis, TCR association rates differed among HLA loci, with DRB1 alleles showing the most associated TCRs and HLA-C alleles showing the fewest. HLA typing was unavailable for some donors at each locus, so association tests used only the typed subset. In a later genetic analysis, a missense DCLRE1C variant was associated with V-gene and J-gene trimming of TCR beta chains, and the association was replicated in an independent cohort. According to a later analysis, parvovirus B19, influenza, CMV and Epstein-Barr virus appeared linked to several top co-occurrence clusters. A cluster of highly shared sequence variants was judged likely to be a technical artifact of the sequencing pipeline. In a later genetic analysis, fewer N-insertions in productive TCRs were reported among donors in an Asian-associated ancestry cluster than the roughly 670-donor mean. Because counts were too low, more than 15 rarely observed V segments, including chromosome 9 orphons, were left out of the earlier analysis of 587 of the donors. CMV serostatus was the only immune exposure information available for the cohort. A further reported finding was that TCR beta sequences accurately predicted the HLA-A and HLA-B alleles for most subjects in the first cohort. The cohort was sequenced for TCR beta chains only, and without alpha or paired-chain data the features that could be detected were limited. A few of the identified cytomegalovirus-associated TCR beta chains were confirmed in vitro to be specific for cytomegalovirus antigens. In both the original and validation cohorts, the classifier was reported to diagnose cytomegalovirus status with high specificity and sensitivity. Because the 87-base-pair reads could not distinguish some IMGT-functional V segments, including TRBV6-2 and TRBV6-3, those segments were excluded. According to the authors, the approach could potentially be generalized to other disease states and immunological phenotypes. Correlated functional status among segregating V segments might be attributable to linkage disequilibrium, but an unknown experimental factor could not be ruled out. In the study, roughly 160 TCR beta chains were listed as associated with cytomegalovirus. Sequencing depth was assumed to be roughly uniform across donors in the presence/absence analyses, though that assumption may not hold. While some public TCRs were present in many individuals, most TCR sequences turned up only very rarely across donors. Compared with equally common non-associated chains, HLA-associated TCR beta chains in a later analysis were more clonally expanded and had lower generation probabilities.

This clone was detected a few times. Its antigen remains unidentified. Base qualities are not recorded, but no much larger clone differs from it by a single base. The library was built by means of the immunoSEQ multiplex PCR assay. For the multiplex PCR, a mixture combining 60 forward primers for TCR Vbeta segments and 13 reverse primers for TCR Jbeta segments was used. A multiplex PCR assay on genomic DNA amplified the CDR3 region of rearranged TCR beta genes. The Illumina HiSeq System was used to sequence the amplified TCR beta libraries as 87-base-pair reads. In the source study's methods: In a later analysis, some 80 million unique TCR beta chains were counted across the 650 to 700 repertoires, and around 10 million of these chains were shared by at least two donors. Raw reads were error-corrected and collapsed into unique sequences with a nearest-neighbor algorithm that merged closely related sequences to remove PCR and sequencing errors. Alignment of CDR3 sequences to IMGT reference sequences was used to assign V, D and J gene segments. For a sequence to be retained, a match of at least six nucleotides was required to both a V gene segment and a J gene segment. Rearrangements were classified as productive when the CDR3 lacked stop codons and remained in frame with V and J, and all other rearrangements were classified as non-productive. CDR3 was defined according to IMGT convention as the region running from the second conserved V-encoded cysteine to the conserved J-encoded phenylalanine. In an earlier analysis of roughly 610 of the donors, sequences lacking an unambiguous match to a single V gene segment were excluded. An earlier analysis of under 750 of the donors called V segments functional above 56.7% productive rearrangements and segregating when the between-donor standard deviation exceeded 5%. A statistical classification framework was built to diagnose cytomegalovirus status from the catalog of TCR beta chain sequences. A later analysis assigned V and J genes by comparing TCR nucleotide sequences with IMGT/GENE-DB human TR gene sequences. A later analysis assigned CDR3 sequences and most-parsimonious VDJ recombination scenarios with the TCRdist pipeline. In a later analysis, each TCR beta chain was defined by its CDR3 amino acid sequence together with its V-gene family, and reads without a unique V-gene family were excluded. To address suspected cross-contamination and a sequencing artifact, a later analysis removed around 600 highly shared, low-generation-probability nucleotide sequences. For each public chain, a later analysis derived a clonal expansion index from normalized ranks of inferred template counts within each repertoire. A later analysis computed generation probabilities with a VDJ recombination model fitted to out-of-frame rearrangements, and checked the results against IGoR. Hypergeometric tests were used in a later analysis to score TCR-TCR, TCR-HLA and TCR-CMV co-occurrence, with a repertoire-size bias correction applied to the TCR pairs. A later analysis estimated false discovery rates by permuting HLA or CMV assignments 20 times. A later analysis grouped co-occurring TCRs with DBSCAN, adding TCRdist sequence similarity when clustering within HLA-allele-positive subsets. Co-occurrence clustering excluded repertoires with fewer than 30,000 or more than 120,000 public chains, plus five with anomalous nucleotide sharing. TCRdb re-hosts the immuneACCESS table, in-frame sequences only. Its copies lack some clones; in the studies checked, an unresolved V gene accounts for under half of them, and the cause for the rest is not known. That table gives V, J and clone size, and the DNA gave D and trimming. The sample yields nearly 110,000 clones; about 75% were counted once. The top ten clonotypes cover roughly 3% of the sample.

In total, just over 650 healthy bone marrow donors made up the cohort. At the time of sampling, all cohort members were nominally healthy, though unrecorded immune exposures were likely present. The donor was CMV seropositive and was included in the group of 250 to 300 seropositive cohort members. Each donor provided a peripheral blood sample, and peripheral blood mononuclear cells were used for TCR beta sequencing. Genomic DNA extraction from the blood cell samples was performed with the Qiagen DNeasy Blood Extraction Kit. V gives up 3 bases and J gives up 0 bases, and the segment between their germline ends measures 14 bases. Inclusive of the bounding cysteine and phenylalanine, the CDR3 is 16 residues long. Of all the DNA, just the CDR3 is kept, 48 bases in frame from base 1. From a lookup of the germline V gene, CDR1 and CDR2 are SGHTA and FQGNSA.

Material for sequencing was PBMCs. The chain couples TRBV7-2 to TRBJ1-1; the D gene identity is not certain. The receptor was isolated from a male donor in good health and CMV-seropositive. Read as DNA, the sequence is TGTGCCAGCAGCTTTTCGACATCGATCATGAACACTGAAGCTTTCTTT. It codes for CASSFSTSIMNTEAFF.